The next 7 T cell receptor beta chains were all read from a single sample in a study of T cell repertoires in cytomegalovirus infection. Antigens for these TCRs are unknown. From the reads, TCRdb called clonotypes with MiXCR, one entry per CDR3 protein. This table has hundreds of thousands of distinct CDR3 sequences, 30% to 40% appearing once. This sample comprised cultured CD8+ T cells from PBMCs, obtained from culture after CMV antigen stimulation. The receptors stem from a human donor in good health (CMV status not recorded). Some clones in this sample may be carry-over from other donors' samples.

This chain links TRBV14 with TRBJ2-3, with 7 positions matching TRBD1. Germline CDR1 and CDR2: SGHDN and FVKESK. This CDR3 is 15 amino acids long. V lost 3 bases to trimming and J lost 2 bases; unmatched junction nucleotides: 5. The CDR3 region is CASSHRDSYTDTQYF. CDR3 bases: TGTGCCAGCAGCCACCGGGACAGTTACACAGATACGCAGTATTTT.

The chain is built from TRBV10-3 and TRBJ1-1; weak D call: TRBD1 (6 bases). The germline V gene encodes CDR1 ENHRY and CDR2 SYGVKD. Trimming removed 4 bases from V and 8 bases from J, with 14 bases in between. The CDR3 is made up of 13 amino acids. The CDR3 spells CAISGGGVGEAFF. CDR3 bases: TGTGCCATCAGTGGCGGGGGCGTAGGGGAAGCTTTCTTT.

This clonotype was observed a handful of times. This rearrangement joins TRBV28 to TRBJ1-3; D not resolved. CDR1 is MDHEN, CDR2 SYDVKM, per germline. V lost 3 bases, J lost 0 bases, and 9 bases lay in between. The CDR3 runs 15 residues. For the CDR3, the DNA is TGTGCCAGCAGTTTTTTGCATCGCTCTGGAAACACCATATATTTT. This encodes CASSFLHRSGNTIYF.

The chain's CDR3 is CASSANRGLAGDNEQFF. For the CDR3, the DNA is TGTGCCAGCAGCGCGAACCGGGGACTAGCGGGGGACAATGAGCAGTTCTTC. The chain has TRBV9 and TRBJ2-1; 14 bases are a match to TRBD2. Losses at the gene ends were 3 bases for V and 5 bases for J; bases not matched to a gene: 7. The germline gives CDR1 SGDLS, CDR2 YYNGEE. This CDR3 has 17 residues.

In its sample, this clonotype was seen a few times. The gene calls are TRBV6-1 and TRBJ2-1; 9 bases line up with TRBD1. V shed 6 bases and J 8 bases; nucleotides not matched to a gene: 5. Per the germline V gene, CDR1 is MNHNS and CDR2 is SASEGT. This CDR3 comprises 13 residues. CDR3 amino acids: CASRYRGQDEQFF. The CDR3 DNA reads TGTGCCAGCAGATACAGGGGGCAGGATGAGCAGTTCTTC.

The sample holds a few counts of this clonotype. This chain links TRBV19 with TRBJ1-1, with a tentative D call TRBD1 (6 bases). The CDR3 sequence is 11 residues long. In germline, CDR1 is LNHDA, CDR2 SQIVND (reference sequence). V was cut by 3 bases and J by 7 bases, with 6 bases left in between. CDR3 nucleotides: TGTGCCAGTAGTATCAGGGGTGAAGCTTTCTTT. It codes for CASSIRGEAFF.

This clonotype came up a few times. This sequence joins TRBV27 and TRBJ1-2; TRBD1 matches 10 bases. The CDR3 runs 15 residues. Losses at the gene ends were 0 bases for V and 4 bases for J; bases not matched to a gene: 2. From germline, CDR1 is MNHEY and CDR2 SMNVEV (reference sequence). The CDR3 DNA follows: TGTGCCAGCAGTTTATCTTGGACAGGGGGCTATGGCTACACCTTC. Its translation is CASSLSWTGGYGYTF.